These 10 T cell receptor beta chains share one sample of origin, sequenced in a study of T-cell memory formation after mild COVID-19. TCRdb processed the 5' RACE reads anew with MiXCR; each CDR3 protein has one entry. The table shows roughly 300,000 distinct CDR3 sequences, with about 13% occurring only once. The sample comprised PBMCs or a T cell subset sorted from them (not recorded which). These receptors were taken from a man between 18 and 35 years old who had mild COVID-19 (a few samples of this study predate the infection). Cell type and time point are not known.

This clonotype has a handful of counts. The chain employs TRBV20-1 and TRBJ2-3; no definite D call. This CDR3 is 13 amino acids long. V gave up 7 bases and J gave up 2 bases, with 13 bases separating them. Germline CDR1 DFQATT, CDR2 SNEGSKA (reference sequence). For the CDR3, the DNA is TGCAGTGTACTAAACCCCCTCACAGATACGCAGTATTTT. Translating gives CSVLNPLTDTQYF.

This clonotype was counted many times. CDR3 amino acids: CASSSAGSYNEQFF. Written as DNA, the CDR3 is TGCGCCAGCAGCTCAGCGGGTTCCTACAATGAGCAGTTCTTC. The J gene is TRBJ2-1, the V gene TRBV5-1; D might be TRBD2 (6 bases). The germline gives CDR1 SGHRS, CDR2 YFSETQ. CDR3 size: 14 residues. Trimming pared 3 bases from V and 1 base from J, leaving 8 bases between.

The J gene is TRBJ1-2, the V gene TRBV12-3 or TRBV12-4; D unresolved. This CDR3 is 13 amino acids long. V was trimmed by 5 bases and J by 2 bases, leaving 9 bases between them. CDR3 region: CASSRTENYGYTF. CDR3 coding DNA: TGTGCCAGCAGTCGGACCGAGAACTATGGCTACACCTTC.

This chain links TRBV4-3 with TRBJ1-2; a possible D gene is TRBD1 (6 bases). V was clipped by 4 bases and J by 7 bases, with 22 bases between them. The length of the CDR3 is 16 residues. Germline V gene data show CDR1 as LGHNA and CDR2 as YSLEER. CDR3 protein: CASSLLGPGGNFGYTF. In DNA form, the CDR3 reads TGCGCCAGCAGCCTCCTGGGCCCGGGGGGCAATTTTGGCTACACCTTC.

In DNA, the CDR3 is TGCAGTTACCGGGACAGGGGGAACACTGAAGCTTTCTTT. It encodes CSYRDRGNTEAFF. The rearrangement uses TRBV20-1 and TRBJ1-1, with 10 bases identical to TRBD1. This CDR3 has 13 amino acids. Germline lookup yields CDR1 DFQATT and CDR2 SNEGSKA (reference sequence). Losses at the gene ends were 8 bases for V and 1 base for J; bases not matched to a gene: 4.

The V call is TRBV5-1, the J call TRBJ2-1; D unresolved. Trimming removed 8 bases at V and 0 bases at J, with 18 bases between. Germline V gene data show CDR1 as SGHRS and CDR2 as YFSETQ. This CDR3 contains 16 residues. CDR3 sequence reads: CASRSVALSSYNEQFF. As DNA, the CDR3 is TGCGCCAGTCGGTCTGTGGCCCTCAGCTCCTACAATGAGCAGTTCTTC.

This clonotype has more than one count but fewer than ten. In nucleotides, the CDR3 is TGTGCCAGCAGCCGGAGGGTGGGCTACACAGATACGCAGTATTTT. It yields the protein CASSRRVGYTDTQYF. The chain uses TRBV7-6 and TRBJ2-3; a weak D match, TRBD2 (6 bases). The CDR3 sequence is 15 residues long. The V and J ends lost 5 bases and 2 bases respectively, with 14 bases between them. Germline assignment: CDR1 SGHVS and CDR2 FNYEAQ. Filled out from reference TRBV7-6 and TRBJ2-3, the complete variable domain reads GAGVSQSPRYKVTKRGQDVALRCDPISGHVSLYWYRQALGQGPEFLTYFNYEAQQDKSGLPNDRFSAERPEGSISTLTIQRTEQRDSAMYRCASSRRVGYTDTQYFGPGTRLTVL.

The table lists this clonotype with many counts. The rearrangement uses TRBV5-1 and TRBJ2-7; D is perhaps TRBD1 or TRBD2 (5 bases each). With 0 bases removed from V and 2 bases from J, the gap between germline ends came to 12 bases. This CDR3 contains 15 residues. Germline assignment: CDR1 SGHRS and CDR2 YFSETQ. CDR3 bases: TGCGCCAGCAGCTTGGGAGGGGCGTGGGCCTACGAGCAGTACTTC. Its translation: CASSLGGAWAYEQYF.

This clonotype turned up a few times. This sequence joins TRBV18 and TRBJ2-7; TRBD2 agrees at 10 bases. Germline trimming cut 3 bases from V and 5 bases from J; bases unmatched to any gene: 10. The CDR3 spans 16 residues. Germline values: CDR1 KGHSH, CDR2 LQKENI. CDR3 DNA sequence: TGTGCCAGCTCACCCTACCATAGCGGGGGGAGGAACGAGCAGTACTTC. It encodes CASSPYHSGGRNEQYF.

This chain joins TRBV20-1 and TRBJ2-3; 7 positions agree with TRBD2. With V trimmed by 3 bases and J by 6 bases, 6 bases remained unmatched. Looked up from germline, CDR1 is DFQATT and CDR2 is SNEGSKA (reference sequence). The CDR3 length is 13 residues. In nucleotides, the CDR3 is TGCAGTGCTAGGACTAGCACCATGGATACGCAGTATTTT. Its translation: CSARTSTMDTQYF.